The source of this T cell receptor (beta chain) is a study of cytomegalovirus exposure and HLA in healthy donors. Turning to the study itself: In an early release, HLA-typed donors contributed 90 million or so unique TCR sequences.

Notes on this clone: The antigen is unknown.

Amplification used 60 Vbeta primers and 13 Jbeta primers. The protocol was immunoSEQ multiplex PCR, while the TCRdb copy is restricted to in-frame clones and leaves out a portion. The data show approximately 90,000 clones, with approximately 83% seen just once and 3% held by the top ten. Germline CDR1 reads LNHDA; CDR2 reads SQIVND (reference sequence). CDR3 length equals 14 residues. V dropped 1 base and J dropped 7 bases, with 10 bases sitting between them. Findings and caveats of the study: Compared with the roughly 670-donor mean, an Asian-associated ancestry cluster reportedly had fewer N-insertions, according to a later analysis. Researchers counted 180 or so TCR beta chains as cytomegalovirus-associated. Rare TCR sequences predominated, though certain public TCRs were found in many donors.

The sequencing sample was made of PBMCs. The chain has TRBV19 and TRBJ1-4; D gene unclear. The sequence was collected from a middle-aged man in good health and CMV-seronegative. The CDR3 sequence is CASSIGRGFEKLFF. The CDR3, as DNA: TGTGCCAGTAGTATAGGTCGGGGATTTGAAAAACTGTTTTTT. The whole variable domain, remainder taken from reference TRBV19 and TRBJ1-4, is DGGITQSPKYLFRKEGQNVTLSCEQNLNHDAMYWYRQDPGQGLRLIYYSQIVNDFQKGDIAEGYSVSREKKESFPLTVTSAQKNPTAFYLCASSIGRGFEKLFFGSGTQLSVL.